The entry that follows covers one T cell receptor beta chain sequence. These data belong to a study of PD-1 blockade in classical Hodgkin lymphoma. Study in general: Patients had nivolumab dosed at 3 mg/kg, delivered intravenously every 2 weeks.

Every single patient, without exception, relapsed after autologous stem cell transplantation, and brentuximab vedotin exposure varied. Germline V lookup: CDR1 SGHTS, CDR2 YDEGEE. Trimming stripped 3 bases from V and 0 bases from J, with 7 bases between. The CDR3 totals 14 residues. Sequenced by immunoSEQ multiplex PCR; TCRdb stores in-frame clones only, minus some. The sample includes 20,000 to 25,000 clones, more than 80% seen only once; the top ten take roughly 8%. Sample: peripheral blood mononuclear cells (PBMCs), taken before the second cycle of nivolumab. The V call is TRBV5-8, the J call TRBJ1-5, with unresolved D. The TCR originated in a human donor with classical Hodgkin lymphoma. The DNA for the CDR3 is TGTGCCAGCAGCTCAGAGGATAGCAATCAGCCCCAGCATTTT. Amino acids: CASSSEDSNQPQHF.